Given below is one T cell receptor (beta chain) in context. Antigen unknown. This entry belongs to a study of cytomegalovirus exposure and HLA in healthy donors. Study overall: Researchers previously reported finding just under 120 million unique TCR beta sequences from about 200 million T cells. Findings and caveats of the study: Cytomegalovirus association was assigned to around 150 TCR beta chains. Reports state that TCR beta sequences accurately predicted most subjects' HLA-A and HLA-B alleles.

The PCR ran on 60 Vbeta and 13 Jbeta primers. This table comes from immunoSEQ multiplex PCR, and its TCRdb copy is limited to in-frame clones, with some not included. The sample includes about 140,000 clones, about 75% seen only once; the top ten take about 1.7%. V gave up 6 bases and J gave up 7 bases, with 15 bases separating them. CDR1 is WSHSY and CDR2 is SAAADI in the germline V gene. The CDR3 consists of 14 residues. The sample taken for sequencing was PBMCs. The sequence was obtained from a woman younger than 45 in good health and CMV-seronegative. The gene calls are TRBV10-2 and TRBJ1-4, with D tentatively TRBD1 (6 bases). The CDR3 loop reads CASSPTPGAEKLFF. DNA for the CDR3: TGCGCCAGCAGCCCTACCCCAGGGGCTGAAAAACTGTTTTTT.